These T cell receptor beta chains were read from a single sample in a study of OX40 agonist ivuxolimab in advanced cancers. Assay used: immunoSEQ multiplex PCR; TCRdb lists only in-frame clones, some missing. The sample gives about 22,000 clones, approximately 78% of which show up once; roughly 23% is in the top ten. The sequences come from CD4+ or CD8+ T cells sorted from blood, collected in a trial of the OX40 agonist ivuxolimab. These receptors were obtained from an adult with an advanced solid tumor such as melanoma, head and neck, liver or kidney cancer. The conserved cysteine and the conserved F or W are not part of the CDR3 here.

J gene: TRBJ1-2
V gene: TRBV5-6
CDR3 protein: ASSLEQGAYGYT

J gene: TRBJ2-3
V gene: TRBV4-1
CDR3 protein: ASSHRRQGFTDTQY

J gene: TRBJ1-1
V gene: TRBV7-6
CDR3 protein: ASSYQGAGAEAF

J gene: TRBJ2-1
V gene: TRBV27
CDR3 protein: ASSFLGNHNEQF

J gene: TRBJ1-1
V gene: TRBV5-4
CDR3 protein: ASSYRGGGDTEAF

J gene: TRBJ2-4
V gene: TRBV27
CDR3 protein: ASSLRGLAKNIQY

J gene: TRBJ1-1
V gene: TRBV28
CDR3 protein: ASRLPREDVPEAF

J gene: TRBJ2-5
V gene: TRBV9
CDR3 protein: ASSVQGVQY

J gene: TRBJ2-3
V gene: TRBV15
CDR3 protein: ATSGPTGGEDTQY

J gene: TRBJ2-2
V gene: TRBV5-6
CDR3 protein: ASSLVGRNTGELF

J gene: TRBJ2-2
V gene: TRBV13
CDR3 protein: ASRLAYGGNTGELF

J gene: TRBJ2-7
V gene: TRBV4-3
CDR3 protein: ASSQVAASGGPWGSEQY

J gene: TRBJ1-2
V gene: TRBV11-3
CDR3 protein: ASSFGQGFIYT

J gene: TRBJ2-3
V gene: TRBV7-9
CDR3 protein: ASSPPLPMGDTQY

J gene: TRBJ1-2
V gene: TRBV19
CDR3 protein: ASSQWFPGTGDHGYT

J gene: TRBJ1-6
V gene: TRBV28
CDR3 protein: ASSFTGERSPLH

J gene: TRBJ2-4
V gene: TRBV10-3
CDR3 protein: AISDGSRDRGKNIQY

J gene: TRBJ2-2
V gene: TRBV6-5
CDR3 protein: ASSLNTGELF

J gene: TRBJ2-1
V gene: TRBV9
CDR3 protein: ASSVGGQGAPEQF

J gene: TRBJ1-5
V gene: TRBV27
CDR3 protein: ASSTGGINQPQH

J gene: TRBJ2-1
V gene: TRBV27
CDR3 protein: ASTTSGVYNEQF

J gene: TRBJ2-2
V gene: TRBV27
CDR3 protein: ASSSGTESGELF

J gene: TRBJ2-1
V gene: TRBV2
CDR3 protein: ASKTLAGFEQF

J gene: TRBJ1-2
V gene: TRBV7-9
CDR3 protein: ASSLAGRQDYGYT

J gene: TRBJ2-6
V gene: TRBV5-6
CDR3 protein: ASSLEGQISGANVLT

J gene: TRBJ2-1
V gene: TRBV18
CDR3 protein: ASSPSSGGAAYNEQF